This TCR beta chain appears in the sequencing data of a study of T cell clusters in autoimmune cytopenias. General study results and limits: The T cell clusters were defined only in silico, without experimental functional validation.

TRB amplification used roughly 250 ng of peripheral blood genomic DNA. Details on this clonotype: Its antigen is unidentified.

One tube held mixed TRB-A and TRB-B primer pools for touch-down PCR. No DNA is given; TCRdb re-called the multiplex PCR reads and lists each CDR3 protein once. The table lists about 4,900 distinct CDR3 sequences, with 55% in the top ten. In addition, the sample was reused for a study of T cell repertoires in aging, cancer and after chemotherapy.

The receptor comes from a human donor with chronic lymphocytic leukemia. The donor label of this sample is uncertain. The sequencing sample was made of peripheral blood.

CDR3 region: CASRGPAGEQFF. The chain is built from TRBV6-1 and TRBJ2-1; TCRdb's D call, TRBD2, is unchecked because there is no DNA. The CDR3 spans 12 residues. CDR1 MNHNS and CDR2 SASEGT come from the germline V gene.